This T cell receptor (beta chain) was obtained from a study of CD8 T cells in Susac syndrome. The CDR3 is 13 amino acids. V was clipped by 0 bases and J by 9 bases, with 10 bases between them. The germline CDR1 and CDR2 sequences are SGHRS and YFSETQ. Reverse transcription of roughly 0.5 to 1 ug RNA was carried out with random hexamers. TCRdb reprocessed the immunoSEQ multiplex PCR reads with MiXCR, giving one entry per CDR3 protein. This table holds approximately 180,000 distinct CDR3 sequences, around 94% found once. This clonotype turned up a few times. This sequence was found in a human donor with Susac syndrome. The sequenced sample consisted of CD4+ T cells from PBMCs. The chain carries TRBV5-1 and TRBJ2-1, with D perhaps matching TRBD2 (6 bases). The CDR3 protein is CASSLAGRSEQFF. CDR3 nucleotides: TGCGCCAGCAGCTTGGCCGGGAGAAGTGAGCAGTTCTTC.